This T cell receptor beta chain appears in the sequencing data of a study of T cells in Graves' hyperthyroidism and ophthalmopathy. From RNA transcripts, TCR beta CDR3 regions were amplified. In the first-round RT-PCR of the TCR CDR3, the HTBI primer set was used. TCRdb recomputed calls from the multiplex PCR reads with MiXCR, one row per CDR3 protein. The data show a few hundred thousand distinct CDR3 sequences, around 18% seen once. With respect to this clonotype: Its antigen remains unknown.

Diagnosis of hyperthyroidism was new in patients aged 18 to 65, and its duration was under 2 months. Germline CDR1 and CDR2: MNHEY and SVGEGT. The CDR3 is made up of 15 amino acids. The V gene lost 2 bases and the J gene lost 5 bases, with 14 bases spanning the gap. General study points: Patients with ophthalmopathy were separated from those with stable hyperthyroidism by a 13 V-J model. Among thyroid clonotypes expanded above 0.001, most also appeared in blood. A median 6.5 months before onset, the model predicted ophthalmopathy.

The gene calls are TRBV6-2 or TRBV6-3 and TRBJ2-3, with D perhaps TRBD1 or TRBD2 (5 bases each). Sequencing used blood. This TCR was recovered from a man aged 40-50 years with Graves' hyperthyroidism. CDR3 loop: CASSYVGAKEDTQYF. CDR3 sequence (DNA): TGTGCCAGCAGTTACGTCGGGGCAAAGGAAGATACGCAGTATTTT.